This T cell receptor beta chain stems from a study of T-cell reconstitution after alpha-beta-depleted transplantation in children. Library preparation (for TCRbeta) was performed with unique molecular identifiers. TCRdb re-derived calls from the PCR reads in MiXCR, one entry per CDR3 protein. The data contain fewer than 750,000 distinct CDR3 sequences, under 30% of them singletons. Deletions cut 1 base from V and 0 bases from J, with 9 bases between. This CDR3 has 15 amino acids. CDR1 is SGHNT, CDR2 YENEEA, per germline. The table lists this clonotype with many counts. The receptor was derived from a boy under three years old who had a stem cell transplant for acute myeloid leukemia, so the T cells may come from the graft donor. Sequenced here: PBMCs, mostly from graft donor cells, sampled 360 days after TCRalphabeta/CD19-depleted stem cell transplant. The V call is TRBV11-3, the J call TRBJ1-1; unclear D gene. This chain's CDR3 is CASSLGQLMNTEAFF. The CDR3 DNA sequence: TGTGCCAGCAGCTTAGGACAACTCATGAACACTGAAGCTTTCTTT.